This T cell receptor (beta chain) was retrieved from a study of alternative splicing in chronic myeloid leukemia remission (dated by TCRdb to the early 2020s). About the study as a whole: RNA sequencing was used to profile peripheral blood obtained from chronic-phase CML patients at diagnosis and at remission, and the resulting profiles were compared with those of healthy donors. Trizol was used to extract total RNA from peripheral blood mononuclear cells of diagnosis, remission and control samples. Median ages of around 52 years at diagnosis, about 59 at remission and roughly 37 for healthy controls were recorded. Female/male counts of 11/5 were recorded for diagnosis samples, 8/3 for remission samples and 2/4 for controls.

Library preparation used bulk RNA-seq. The TruSeq Stranded RNA sample prep kit was used to generate libraries of poly-A-enriched mRNA from an input of 0.8 to 1 ug total RNA. Paired-end sequencing was performed on a HiSeq 2500, with each sample sequenced in triplicate. RNA-seq read length was 125 nucleotides per mate. The paper's data handling went like this. Reads were trimmed and aligned to hg38 with STAR v2.7, with quality control by FASTQC, RSeQC and multiqc. Salmon 0.14.1 was used to quantify gene expression levels as transcripts per million (TPM). Principal component analysis suggested that trial, library batch, sequencing batch, treatment regimen and sex did not drive transcriptomic profiles. The reads were reprocessed in TCRdb, with one entry per CDR3 protein sequence and no accompanying DNA. For this entry, the V and J calls and clone size follow TCRdb and not the study's own pipeline. The table for this sample lists roughly 190 distinct CDR3 sequences; approximately 94% of them were counted only once. In total, the top ten clones hold approximately 19% of the sample.

The paper as a whole reports these results and caveats: At remission, blood cell composition was found to be reconfigured to resemble that of lymphoid cell-enriched normal controls. Strong differences in blood cell composition were observed between timepoints, with a shift from myeloid progenitor enrichment at diagnosis to mature lymphoid enrichment at remission.

As normal controls, peripheral blood was provided by six healthy donors. Spanning cysteine to phenylalanine, the CDR3 consists of 13 amino acids. The record lacks a DNA sequence. CDR1 and CDR2 are drawn from the germline V gene: SQVTM, ANQGSEA. Comment on this clonotype: It lacks a known antigen.

The sequenced sample consisted of PBMCs. This chain joins TRBV29-1 to TRBJ1-5. This TCR came from a person aged 30-50 years in good health. CDR3 reads: CSVVAGGNQPQHF.